These 4 T cell receptor beta chains originate from one sample sequenced in a study of CD8 T cells in ankylosing spondylitis. MiXCR, run by TCRdb on the 5' RACE reads, gives a single entry per CDR3 protein. This table holds roughly 120,000 distinct CDR3 sequences, around 15% found once. The sequenced material came from blood, either unsorted or a sorted T cell fraction (not recorded which). Receptor source: a female donor with ankylosing spondylitis or in good health (not recorded which).

This rearrangement joins TRBV12-3 or TRBV12-4 to TRBJ1-1, with D possibly matching TRBD1 (5 bases). Between the trimmed V and J ends, which lost 4 bases and 5 bases, there was a span of 14 bases. The CDR3 is 14 residues long. CDR3 coding DNA: TGTGCCAGCAGTTCATCTGGGGGGGATACTGAAGCTTTCTTT. Its translation: CASSSSGGDTEAFF.

The chain uses TRBV11-3 and TRBJ2-3, with D perhaps TRBD2 (6 bases). This CDR3 has 16 amino acids. Germline lookup yields CDR1 SGHNT and CDR2 YENEEA. The germline V and J ends were trimmed by 6 bases and 0 bases, with 16 bases remaining between them. The CDR3 reads CASSRARGRSTDTQYF. Here the CDR3 DNA reads TGTGCCAGCAGTAGAGCTCGGGGGAGGAGCACAGATACGCAGTATTTT.

This clonotype was observed at least ten times. The V gene is TRBV19, the J gene TRBJ1-5; 9 positions match TRBD1. Trimming at V came to 5 bases and at J to 7 bases, leaving 9 bases not matched to a gene. Germline-derived CDR1 and CDR2 are LNHDA and SQIVND (reference sequence). The CDR3 spans 15 residues. In DNA, the CDR3 is TGTGCCAGTAGTGTCCTCCGGGACAGGGTCCAGCCCCAGCATTTT. Amino acid sequence: CASSVLRDRVQPQHF. Supplemented by reference TRBV19 and TRBJ1-5, the full variable domain reads DGGITQSPKYLFRKEGQNVTLSCEQNLNHDAMYWYRQDPGQGLRLIYYSQIVNDFQKGDIAEGYSVSREKKESFPLTVTSAQKNPTAFYLCASSVLRDRVQPQHFGDGTRLSIL.

This clonotype was observed at least ten times. The chain has TRBV28 and TRBJ2-2; D might be TRBD1 or TRBD2, each matching 5 bases. The CDR3 covers 16 residues. Germline V gene data show CDR1 as MDHEN and CDR2 as SYDVKM. The germline V and J ends were trimmed by 4 bases and 1 base, with 13 bases remaining between them. Here the CDR3 DNA reads TGTGCCAGCAGTTCCCCCGGGGCGAGGAACACCGGGGAGCTGTTTTTT. Its translation: CASSSPGARNTGELFF.